This entry describes one TCR beta chain. This entry comes from a study of glioma-infiltrating T cells after dendritic cell vaccination. The wider study: Samples are from glioblastoma patients in Phase I and II dendritic cell vaccine trials. Between 2003 and 2012, patients got autologous tumor lysate-pulsed dendritic cell vaccines.

Primers: 60 V beta forward and 13 J beta reverse. Sequencing was performed with immunoSEQ multiplex PCR; in TCRdb, only in-frame clones are kept and a portion is missing. Among tens of thousands of clones listed, roughly 90% were seen once. The germline V gene has CDR1 SGHNT and CDR2 YYREEE (reference sequence). Trimming removed 4 bases from V and 0 bases from J; junction bases left unmatched: 9. CDR3 size: 19 residues. The chain employs TRBV5-4 and TRBJ2-1; TRBD2 matches 14 bases. The receptor was derived from a human donor with glioblastoma. Sequencing used blood, obtained before dendritic cell vaccination. The CDR3 DNA reads as TGTGCCAGCAGCCCCGGGACTAGCGGGAGTGACGCCTCCTACAATGAGCAGTTCTTC. It specifies CASSPGTSGSDASYNEQFF.